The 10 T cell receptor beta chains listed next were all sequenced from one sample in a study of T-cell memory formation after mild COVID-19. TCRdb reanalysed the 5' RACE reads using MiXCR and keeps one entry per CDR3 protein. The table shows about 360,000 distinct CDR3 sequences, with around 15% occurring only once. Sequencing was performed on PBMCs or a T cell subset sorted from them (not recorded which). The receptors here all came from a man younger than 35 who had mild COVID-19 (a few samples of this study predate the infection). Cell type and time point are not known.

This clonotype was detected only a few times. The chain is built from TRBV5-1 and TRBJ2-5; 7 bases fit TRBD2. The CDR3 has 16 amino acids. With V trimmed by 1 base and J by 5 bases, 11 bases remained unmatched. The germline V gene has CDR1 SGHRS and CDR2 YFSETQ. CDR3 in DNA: TGCGCCAGCAGCTTGAAAGCGGGGACTCACTGGGAGACCCAGTACTTC. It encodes CASSLKAGTHWETQYF. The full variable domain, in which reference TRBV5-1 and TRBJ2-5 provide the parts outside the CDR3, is KAGVTQTPRYLIKTRGQQVTLSCSPISGHRSVSWYQQTPGQGLQFLFEYFSETQRNKGNFPGRFSGRQFSNSRSEMNVSTLELGDSALYLCASSLKAGTHWETQYFGPGTRLLVL.

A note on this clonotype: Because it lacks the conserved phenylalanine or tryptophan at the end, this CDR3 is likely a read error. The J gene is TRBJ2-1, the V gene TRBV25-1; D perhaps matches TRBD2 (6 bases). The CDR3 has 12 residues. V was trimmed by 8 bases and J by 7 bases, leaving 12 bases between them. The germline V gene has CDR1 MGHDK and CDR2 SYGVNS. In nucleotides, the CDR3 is TGTGCCAGCGTAGGAGGGGCGAATGAGCAGTTCTTG. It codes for CASVGGANEQFL.

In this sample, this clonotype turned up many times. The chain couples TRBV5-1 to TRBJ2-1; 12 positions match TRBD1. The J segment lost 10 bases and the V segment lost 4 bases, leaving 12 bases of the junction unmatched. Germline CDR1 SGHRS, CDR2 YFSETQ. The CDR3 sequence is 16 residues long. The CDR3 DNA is TGCGCCAGCAGCCCCGGGTCGGGACAGGGGGCAAAGGAGCAGTTCTTC. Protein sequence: CASSPGSGQGAKEQFF.

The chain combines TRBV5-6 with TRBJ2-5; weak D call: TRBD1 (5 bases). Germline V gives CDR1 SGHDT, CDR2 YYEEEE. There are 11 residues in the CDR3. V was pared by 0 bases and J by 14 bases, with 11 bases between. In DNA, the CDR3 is TGTGCCAGCAGCTTGGTAGACAGCGTCTACTTC. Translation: CASSLVDSVYF.

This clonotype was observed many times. The chain's CDR3 is CASSLQGGAAKNIQYF. Here the CDR3 DNA reads TGCGCCAGCAGCTTGCAAGGGGGCGCGGCCAAAAACATTCAGTACTTC. The rearrangement uses TRBV5-1 and TRBJ2-4; TRBD1 matches at 7 bases. The V gene end was trimmed by 1 base and the J gene end by 1 base; junction bases not matched to a gene: 5. Germline CDR1 reads SGHRS; CDR2 reads YFSETQ. CDR3 length: 16 amino acids.

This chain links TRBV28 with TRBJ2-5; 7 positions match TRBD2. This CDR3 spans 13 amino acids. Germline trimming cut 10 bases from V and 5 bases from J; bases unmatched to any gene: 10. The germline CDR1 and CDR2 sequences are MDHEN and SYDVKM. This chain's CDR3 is CATPREGGETQYF. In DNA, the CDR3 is TGTGCCACCCCGAGGGAGGGCGGCGAGACCCAGTACTTC.

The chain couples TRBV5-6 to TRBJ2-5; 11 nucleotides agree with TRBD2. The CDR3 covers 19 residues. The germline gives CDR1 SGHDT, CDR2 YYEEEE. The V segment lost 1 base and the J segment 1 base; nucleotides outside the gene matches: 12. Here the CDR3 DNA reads TGTGCCAGCAGCTTGTCAGGTGGGCTAGCGGGGGGCCGCCAAGAGACCCAGTACTTC. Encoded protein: CASSLSGGLAGGRQETQYF.

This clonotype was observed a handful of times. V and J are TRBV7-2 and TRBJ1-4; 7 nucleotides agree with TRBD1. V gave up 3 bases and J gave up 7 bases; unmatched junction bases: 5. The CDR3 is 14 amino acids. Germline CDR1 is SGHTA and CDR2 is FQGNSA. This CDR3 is CASSFAGGSEKLFF. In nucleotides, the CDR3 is TGTGCCAGCAGCTTCGCAGGGGGAAGTGAAAAACTGTTTTTT.

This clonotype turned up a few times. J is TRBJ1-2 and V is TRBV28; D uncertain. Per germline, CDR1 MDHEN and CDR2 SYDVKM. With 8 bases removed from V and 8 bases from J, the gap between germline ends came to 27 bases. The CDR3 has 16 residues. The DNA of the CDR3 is TGTGCCAGCCGCGGATTCGCCGGCCCAGGACCGGGGGGCTACACCTTC. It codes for CASRGFAGPGPGGYTF.

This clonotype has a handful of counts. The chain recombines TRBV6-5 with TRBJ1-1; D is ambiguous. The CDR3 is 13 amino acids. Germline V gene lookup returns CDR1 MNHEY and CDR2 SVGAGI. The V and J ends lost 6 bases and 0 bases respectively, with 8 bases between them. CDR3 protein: CASRRLLNTEAFF. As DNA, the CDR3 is TGTGCCAGCAGAAGACTATTGAACACTGAAGCTTTCTTT.